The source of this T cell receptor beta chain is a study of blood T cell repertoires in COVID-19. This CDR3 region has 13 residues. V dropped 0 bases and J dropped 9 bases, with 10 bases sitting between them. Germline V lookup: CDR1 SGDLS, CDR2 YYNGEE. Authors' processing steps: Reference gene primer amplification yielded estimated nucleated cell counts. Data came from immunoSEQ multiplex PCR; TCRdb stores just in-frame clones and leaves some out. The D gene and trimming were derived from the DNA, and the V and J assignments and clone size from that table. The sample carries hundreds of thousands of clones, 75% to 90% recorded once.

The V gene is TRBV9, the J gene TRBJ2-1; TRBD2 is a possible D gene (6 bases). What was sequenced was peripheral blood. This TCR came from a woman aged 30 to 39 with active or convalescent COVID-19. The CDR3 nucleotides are TGTGCCAGCAGCGTAGGCGGTAGCGGTGAGCAGTTCTTC. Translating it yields CASSVGGSGEQFF. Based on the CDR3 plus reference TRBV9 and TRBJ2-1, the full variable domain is DSGVTQTPKHLITATGQRVTLRCSPRSGDLSVYWYQQSLDQGLQFLIQYYNGEERAKGNILERFSAQQFPDLHSELNLSSLELGDSALYFCASSVGGSGEQFFGPGTRLTVL.